Listed below are T cell receptor beta chains from one sample, sequenced in a study of blood T cell repertoires in COVID-19. Clones were sequenced by immunoSEQ multiplex PCR, and TCRdb holds only the in-frame ones, with some missing. The table has around 220,000 clones, around 88% seen once. The sequenced sample was PBMCs or T cells enriched from blood (not recorded which). These receptors were obtained from a woman aged 45-60 years with acute COVID-19. CDR3s include the opening cysteine and the closing phenylalanine or tryptophan. D genes are given only for firm matches. Only some rows state a clone size, as once, few, many or a class for expanded clones.

cdr3_length,d_call,clone_size,v_call,j_call,cdr3_aa,cdr3_nt
15,.,.,TRBV13,TRBJ2-5,CASSRPGVGEETQYF,TGTGCCAGCAGCCGCCCAGGGGTTGGTGAAGAGACCCAGTACTTC
13,TRBD2,.,TRBV5-4,TRBJ2-7,CASRGGDQNEQYF,TGTGCCAGCAGGGGAGGGGACCAGAACGAGCAGTACTTC
15,.,.,TRBV5-1,TRBJ2-1,CASSLEDRGTSEQFF,TGCGCCAGCAGCTTGGAGGACCGGGGAACTAGTGAGCAGTTCTTC
13,TRBD2,.,TRBV6-5,TRBJ2-7,CASSYAPGGEQYF,TGTGCCAGCAGTTACGCCCCGGGAGGGGAGCAGTACTTC
15,.,.,TRBV27,TRBJ2-7,CASRGGFGTSYEQYF,TGTGCCAGCCGAGGGGGTTTTGGCACTTCCTACGAGCAGTACTTC
17,.,.,TRBV1,TRBJ2-7,CTSSQPRTSGGGYEQYF,TGCACCAGCAGCCAACCGCGGACTAGCGGGGGGGGGTACGAGCAGTACTTC
14,.,.,TRBV24-1,TRBJ2-1,CATSEGGSYNEQFF,TGTGCCACCAGTGAGGGGGGTTCCTACAATGAGCAGTTCTTC
15,.,.,TRBV30,TRBJ1-4,CAWSVTGGVGEKLFF,TGTGCCTGGAGTGTAACTGGGGGGGTGGGGGAAAAACTGTTTTTT
15,.,.,TRBV3-1/TRBV3-2,TRBJ2-1,CASSLVILASDEQFF,TGTGCCAGCAGCCTTGTGATCCTAGCAAGCGATGAGCAGTTCTTC
14,TRBD2,.,TRBV7-2,TRBJ2-5,CASSSRTSGETQYF,TGTGCCAGCAGCTCTCGGACTAGCGGAGAGACCCAGTACTTC
16,TRBD2,.,TRBV10-3,TRBJ2-5,CAISGGASGLQETQYF,TGTGCCATCAGTGGAGGGGCTAGCGGGCTTCAAGAGACCCAGTACTTC
15,.,.,TRBV2,TRBJ1-1,CASRPTGLGNTEAFF,TGTGCCAGCAGGCCTACAGGGTTAGGAAACACTGAAGCTTTCTTT
13,.,.,TRBV5-1,TRBJ1-1,CASKVAMNTEAFF,TGCGCCAGCAAAGTGGCCATGAACACTGAAGCTTTCTTT
16,.,.,TRBV4-2,TRBJ2-1,CASSPYGGRSYNEQFF,TGTGCCAGCAGCCCCTACGGAGGGAGATCCTACAATGAGCAGTTCTTC
15,TRBD1,few,TRBV5-1,TRBJ2-2,CASSFRSGGTGELFF,TGCGCCAGCAGCTTTCGGTCAGGGGGCACCGGGGAGCTGTTTTTT
16,.,.,TRBV4-3,TRBJ1-5,CASSQWGGRDNQPQHF,TGCGCCAGCAGCCAATGGGGAGGCAGGGACAATCAGCCCCAGCATTTT
12,.,.,TRBV19,TRBJ1-5,CASSNQRKPQHF,TGTGCCAGTAGTAACCAGAGGAAACCCCAGCATTTT
15,.,.,TRBV18,TRBJ1-4,CASSTRSTVAEKLFF,TGTGCCAGCTCAACCAGGTCAACAGTTGCCGAAAAACTGTTTTTT
15,TRBD2,.,TRBV10-3,TRBJ2-7,CAISEAASGSYEQYF,TGTGCCATCAGTGAGGCGGCTAGCGGGAGTTACGAGCAGTACTTC
17,TRBD2,.,TRBV9,TRBJ2-5,CASSGTSGRGPSETQYF,TGTGCCAGCAGCGGGACTAGCGGGAGGGGCCCATCGGAGACCCAGTACTTC